The present T cell receptor (beta chain) was sequenced within a study of blood T cells in healthy people across ages. Next came a second PCR, run for about 6 to 12 cycles, which used a sample-barcoded 5' primer along with a J-beta primer mix. TCRdb reanalysed the 5' RACE reads using MiXCR and keeps one entry per CDR3 protein. The table has fewer than 800,000 distinct CDR3 sequences, around 25% seen once. A few counts support this clonotype. The data also belong to a second study, concerning T cells of mothers and their children. This second study says: In cDNA synthesis, all of the extracted RNA was used at about 1.6 ug per 15 ul.

Material: blood. The clonotype comes from a boy aged 5-17 years in good health.

The CDR3 here is CASTMGTQETQYF. CDR3 sequence (DNA): TGCGCCAGCACCATGGGGACCCAAGAGACCCAGTACTTC. This chain joins TRBV5-1 and TRBJ2-5; perhaps D is TRBD1 or TRBD2 (5 bases each). The CDR3 extends over 13 amino acids. Germline V gene lookup returns CDR1 SGHRS and CDR2 YFSETQ. The V end was cut by 6 bases, the J end by 1 base, with 10 bases between.